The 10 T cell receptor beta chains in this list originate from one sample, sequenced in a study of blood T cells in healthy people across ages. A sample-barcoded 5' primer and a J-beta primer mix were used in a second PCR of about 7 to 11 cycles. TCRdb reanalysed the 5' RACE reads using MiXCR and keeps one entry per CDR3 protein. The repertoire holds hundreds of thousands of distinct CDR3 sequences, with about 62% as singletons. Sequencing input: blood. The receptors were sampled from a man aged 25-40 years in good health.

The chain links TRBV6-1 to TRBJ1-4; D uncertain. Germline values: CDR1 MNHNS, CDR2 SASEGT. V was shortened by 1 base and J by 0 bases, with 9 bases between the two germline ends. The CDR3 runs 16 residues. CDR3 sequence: CASSEVGRTTNEKLFF. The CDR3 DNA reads TGTGCCAGCAGTGAAGTAGGACGGACAACTAATGAAAAACTGTTTTTT.

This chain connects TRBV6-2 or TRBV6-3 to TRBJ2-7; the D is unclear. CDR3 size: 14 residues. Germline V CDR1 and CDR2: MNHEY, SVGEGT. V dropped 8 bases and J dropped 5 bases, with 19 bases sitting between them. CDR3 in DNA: TGTGCCAGCCAAGATGACCCGCAGGTTAACGAGCAGTACTTC. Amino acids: CASQDDPQVNEQYF.

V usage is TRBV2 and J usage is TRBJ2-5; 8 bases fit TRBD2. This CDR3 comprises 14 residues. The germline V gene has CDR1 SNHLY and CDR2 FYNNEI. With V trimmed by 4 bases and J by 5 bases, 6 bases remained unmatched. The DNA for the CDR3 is TGTGCCAGCAGTGTAAGAGGCGGGGGGGAGACCCAGTACTTC. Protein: CASSVRGGGETQYF.

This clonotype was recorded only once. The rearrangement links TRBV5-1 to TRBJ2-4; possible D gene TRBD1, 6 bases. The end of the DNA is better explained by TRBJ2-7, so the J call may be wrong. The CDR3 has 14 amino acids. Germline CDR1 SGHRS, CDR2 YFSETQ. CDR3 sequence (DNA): TGCGCCAGCAGCTTGGACAGGGAGTACTACGAGCAGTACTTC. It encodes CASSLDREYYEQYF.

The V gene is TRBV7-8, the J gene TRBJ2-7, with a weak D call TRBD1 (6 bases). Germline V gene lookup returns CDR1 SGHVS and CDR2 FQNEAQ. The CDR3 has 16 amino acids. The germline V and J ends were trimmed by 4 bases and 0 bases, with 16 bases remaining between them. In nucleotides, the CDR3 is TGTGCCAGCAGCTCCGCGACAGGCTCAAGCTCCTACGAGCAGTACTTC. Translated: CASSSATGSSSYEQYF.

The CDR3 nucleotides are TGTGCCAGCAGCCCGATGGGAGGCGGGCTCCAGTTCTTC. This translates into CASSPMGGGLQFF. The V call is TRBV5-5, the J call TRBJ2-1, with D tentatively TRBD2 (6 bases). This CDR3 comprises 13 residues. V lost 4 bases to trimming and J lost 13 bases, with 18 bases between them. Germline values: CDR1 SGHKS, CDR2 YYEKEE (reference sequence).

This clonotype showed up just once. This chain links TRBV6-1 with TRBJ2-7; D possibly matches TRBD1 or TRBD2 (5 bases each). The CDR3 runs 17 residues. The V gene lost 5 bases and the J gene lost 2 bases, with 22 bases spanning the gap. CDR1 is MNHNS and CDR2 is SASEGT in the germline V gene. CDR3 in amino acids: CASSQDPGRMITYEQYF. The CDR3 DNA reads TGTGCCAGCAGTCAGGACCCGGGACGGATGATTACCTACGAGCAGTACTTC.

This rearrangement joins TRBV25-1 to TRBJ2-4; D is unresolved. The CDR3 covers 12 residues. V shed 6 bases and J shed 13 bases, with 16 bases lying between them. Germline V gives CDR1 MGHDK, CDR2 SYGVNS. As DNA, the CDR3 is TGTGCCAGCAGCCGGTGGACCTCGGAGCAGTACTTC. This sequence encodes CASSRWTSEQYF.

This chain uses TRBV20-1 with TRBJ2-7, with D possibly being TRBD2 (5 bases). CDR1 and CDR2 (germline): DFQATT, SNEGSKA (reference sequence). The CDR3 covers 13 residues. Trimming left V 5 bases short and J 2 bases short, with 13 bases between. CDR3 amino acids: CSAGAPGTYEQYF. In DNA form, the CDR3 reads TGCAGTGCTGGAGCCCCGGGGACCTACGAGCAGTACTTC.

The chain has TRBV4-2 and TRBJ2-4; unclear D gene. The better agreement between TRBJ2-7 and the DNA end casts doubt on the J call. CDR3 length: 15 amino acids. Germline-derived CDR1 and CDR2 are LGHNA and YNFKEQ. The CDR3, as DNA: TGTGCCAGCAGCCCAGGAAGCTCTGGAAGTCTCGAGCAGTACTTC. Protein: CASSPGSSGSLEQYF.